The rows below give T cell receptor beta chains drawn from one sample of a study of T cell responses to AZD1222 COVID-19 vaccine. The table came from immunoSEQ multiplex PCR; TCRdb's copy has only in-frame clones and leaves some out. The sample records about 200,000 clones, around 94% being singletons. The sequencing here drew on peripheral blood, taken 28 days after the second dose of the MenACWY control vaccine. Receptors originate from an adult who received the MenACWY meningococcal vaccine as a control. CDR3s leave out the opening cysteine and the closing phenylalanine or tryptophan. Fields, in order: J gene, D gene, V gene, CDR3 protein. D genes are given only for firm matches.

TRBJ2-2,TRBD1,TRBV30,ARPGQGATGELF
TRBJ1-2,NA,TRBV7-9,ASSPSGVGNGYT
TRBJ1-2,NA,TRBV28,ASSSTGRSGGYT
TRBJ1-4,NA,TRBV5-1,ASSLGGTPTNEKLF
TRBJ1-3,TRBD1,TRBV28,ASSTGVPGNTIY
TRBJ1-2,NA,TRBV4-2,ASSQDGHDTYGYT
TRBJ2-1,TRBD2,TRBV6-5,ASNQQGTSGSWVF
TRBJ2-7,TRBD2,TRBV28,ASNPGGHEQY
TRBJ1-6,NA,TRBV7-2,ASSLIAGQRGSPLH
TRBJ1-1,NA,TRBV3-1/TRBV3-2,ASRDRSQGNTEAF
TRBJ1-5,TRBD1,TRBV19,ASSTRSDRGSQPQH
TRBJ2-5,TRBD2,TRBV6-5,ASRPLAGGQETQY
TRBJ1-1,NA,TRBV28,ASSLQGLTREAF